This is a list of T cell receptor beta chains from one sample in a study of T cells in Graves' hyperthyroidism and ophthalmopathy. TCRdb passed the multiplex PCR reads through MiXCR, listing each CDR3 protein once. The sample lists 350,000 to 450,000 distinct CDR3 sequences; about a sixth were seen once. Sequenced material: blood. The receptors come from a woman aged 25-40 years with Graves' hyperthyroidism that later progressed to Graves' ophthalmopathy. Each CDR3 is given with its conserved first and last residue. A D gene is named only where the DNA matches it firmly. Size values are once, few and many counts, or a class for expanded clones, and some rows have none.

TRBJ2-2	TRBD2	.	TRBV29-1	CSVNVGLAGAGELFF	TGCAGCGTCAATGTGGGACTAGCGGGAGCCGGGGAGCTGTTTTTT
TRBJ1-2	TRBD1	.	TRBV25-1	CASEPLTGGRYGYTF	TGTGCCAGCGAGCCCCTGACAGGGGGCCGCTATGGCTACACCTTC
TRBJ1-2	.	.	TRBV19	CASSIGASGYTF	TGTGCCAGTAGTATTGGTGCATCCGGCTACACCTTC
TRBJ2-3	.	many	TRBV7-8	CASSPGLMGGTDTQYF	TGTGCCAGCAGCCCAGGTCTGATGGGGGGCACAGATACGCAGTATTTT
TRBJ1-6	TRBD1	many	TRBV5-1	CASRRLPGQGNNSPLHF	TGCGCCAGCAGGCGACTTCCGGGACAGGGGAATAATTCACCCCTCCACTTT
TRBJ2-7	TRBD2	many	TRBV2	CASSPGLAVVYEQYF	TGTGCCAGCAGTCCCGGACTAGCGGTAGTATACGAGCAGTACTTC
TRBJ2-2	.	many	TRBV12-3/TRBV12-4	CASSLIFPRSRTGELFF	TGTGCCAGCAGTTTGATCTTCCCGCGGTCCCGCACCGGGGAGCTGTTTTTT
TRBJ1-1	.	many	TRBV7-8	CASSLRSWDPTEAFF	TGTGCCAGCAGCTTACGTAGTTGGGATCCCACTGAAGCTTTCTTT
TRBJ2-7	TRBD1	once	TRBV6-1	CASSEGQGMGKQYF	TGTGCCAGCAGTGAGGGACAGGGTATGGGTAAGCAGTACTTC
TRBJ1-5	TRBD1	many	TRBV12-3/TRBV12-4	CASSPEGAGNQPQHF	TGTGCCAGCAGCCCCGAGGGGGCTGGCAATCAGCCCCAGCATTTT
TRBJ1-6	TRBD1	many	TRBV28	CASSQPGTGSSPLHF	TGTGCCAGCAGTCAACCCGGGACAGGGAGTTCACCCCTCCACTTT
TRBJ2-7	.	few	TRBV30	CAWSLRGPDEQYF	TGTGCCTGGAGTCTCAGGGGTCCCGACGAGCAGTACTTC
TRBJ2-1	.	many	TRBV11-1	CASSLDGLGELGFRDEQFF	TGTGCCAGCAGCTTAGATGGTCTTGGGGAGTTGGGTTTTCGGGATGAGCAGTTCTTC
TRBJ1-6	.	many	TRBV2	CASSGTGTGSPLHF	TGTGCCAGCAGTGGTACAGGCACGGGTTCACCCCTCCACTTT